The text below deals with one T cell receptor (beta chain). This clonotype was picked up many times. This receptor's antigen is unknown. The input lacks base qualities; no much larger clone sits a single base away. Systemically healthy Caucasian individuals from Russia, around 39 in total and aged about 6 to 95 years, were included as donors. Each donor gave 8 to 10 milliliters of peripheral blood, collected into EDTA-treated Vacutainer tubes. PBMCs were isolated by Ficoll-Paque density-gradient centrifugation, with at least 6 million obtained per sample. Trizol reagent was used to extract total RNA from the PBMCs, yielding at least 5.5 micrograms per sample. For every donor, flow cytometry on a PBMC aliquot measured the percentage of naive CD45RAhigh/CD27high T cells. Library creation used 5' RACE. Sequencer: Illumina HiSeq 2500. A second 7 to 11 cycle PCR used a sample-barcoded 5' primer and a J-beta primer mix. A unique molecular identifier was introduced onto each TCR beta cDNA molecule by a template-switch 5' adaptor carrying 12 random nucleotides. Each sample yielded at least 2.5 million CDR3-containing paired-end reads. All of the RNA was converted into first-strand cDNA using the Mint cDNA synthesis kit, with a TRBC-specific oligonucleotide serving as the primer. Following uracil-DNA glycosylase treatment, all cDNA underwent a first 18-cycle PCR with the universal primers M1SS and BC2_uni_R. The study's own analysis went as follows. Normalization of each sample was performed by random selection of 1 million high-quality reads, each carrying a distinct molecular identifier. Reads sharing molecular identifiers were discarded rather than binned into consensus sequences. MiTCR, with a Q25 quality threshold and the strictest error-elimination algorithm, was used for CDR3 identification, clonotype clustering and error correction. Lower-bound total TCR beta diversity was estimated with a nonparametric unseen species model using Euler transformation. Clones were called with MiXCR by TCRdb after fastp trimmed the public reads at Q25, and only in-frame beta chains were retained. Every distinct CDR3 protein forms one entry, paired with its most common genes and DNA. In this record, the V and J calls reflect TCRdb's handling and not the investigators' own analysis. The sample profile shows about 630,000 distinct CDR3 sequences; under 25% of them were found once. Approximately 3.6% of the sample rests with the top ten.

The CDR3, from cysteine to phenylalanine, totals 11 residues. Just the 33-base CDR3 DNA is kept, in frame starting at base 1. Sequences MNHNS (CDR1) and SASEGT (CDR2) are obtained from the germline V gene. These data originate in a study of blood T cells in healthy people across ages (dated by TCRdb to the mid-2010s). Notes on the research overall: In model experiments, roughly one uniquely barcoded TCR beta cDNA molecule per two T cells was captured by template switching. For two donors (one aged 18 to 30 and one aged 80 or older), the study analyzed two additional independent replicas of 1 million unique cDNA reads from the same blood draw. Four age groups were formed from the donors: young (average approximately 17 years), middle-aged (approximately 40), aged (under 70) and long-lived (about 80). To avoid experimental bias, donors of different ages were randomly spread across the sequencing lanes. To track age-related changes in TCR beta repertoire diversity, the study relied on deep sequencing normalized with unique cDNA molecular identifiers.

Results the study describes overall, beyond this receptor: Because donor CMV infection status was unknown, age-related changes in expanded clonotypes were potentially confounded. Observed TCR beta diversity per million T cells fell roughly linearly with age, and a significant reduction was already apparent by age roughly 40. Compared with the aged group, the long-lived group had more naive CD4+ T cells, fewer expanded clones and increased TCR diversity, suggesting age selection. Estimates of total diversity based on one million sequenced T cells were considered lower bounds and underestimates. Since profiling was done on bulk unsorted PBMCs, naive and antigen-experienced compartments could not be conclusively compared. A strong correlation was found between observed TCR beta diversity and the percentage of naive T cells measured by flow cytometry.

The origin of this receptor is an older man in good health. Recombination connected TRBV6-1 to TRBJ2-7; the D gene is possibly TRBD1, with 5 bases matching. The sample consisted of blood. The DNA sequence is as follows: TGTGTCGCGACAGAGTTTTACGAGCAGTACTTC. Translated, it reads CVATEFYEQYF.